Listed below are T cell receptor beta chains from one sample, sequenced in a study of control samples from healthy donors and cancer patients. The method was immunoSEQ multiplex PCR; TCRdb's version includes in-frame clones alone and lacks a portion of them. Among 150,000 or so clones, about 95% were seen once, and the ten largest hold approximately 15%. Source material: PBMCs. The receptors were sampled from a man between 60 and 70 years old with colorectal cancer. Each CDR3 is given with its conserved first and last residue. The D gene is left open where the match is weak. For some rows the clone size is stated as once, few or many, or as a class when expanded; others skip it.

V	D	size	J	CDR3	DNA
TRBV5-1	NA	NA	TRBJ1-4	CASSLEGWGRNEKLFF	TGCGCCAGCAGCCTCGAAGGGTGGGGGAGAAATGAAAAACTGTTTTTT
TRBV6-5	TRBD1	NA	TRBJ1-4	CASSYSGTGVEKLFF	TGTGCCAGCAGTTACTCCGGGACAGGGGTGGAAAAACTGTTTTTT
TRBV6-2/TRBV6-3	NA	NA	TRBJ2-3	CASSYQYTQYF	TGTGCCAGCAGTTATCAATATACGCAGTATTTT
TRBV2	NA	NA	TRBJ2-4	CASSQGLDKNIQYF	TGTGCCAGCAGTCAGGGTTTGGACAAAAACATTCAGTACTTC
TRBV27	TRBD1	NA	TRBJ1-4	CASSFTGTGGAGLFF	TGTGCCAGCAGTTTCACCGGGACAGGGGGCGCGGGGCTGTTTTTT
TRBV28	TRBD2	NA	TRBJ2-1	CASSSRLAGGLDEQFF	TGTGCCAGCAGTTCCCGACTAGCGGGGGGGCTGGATGAGCAGTTCTTC
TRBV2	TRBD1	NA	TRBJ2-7	CATRQGTGNYEQYF	TGTGCCACACGCCAAGGGACAGGGAACTACGAGCAGTACTTC
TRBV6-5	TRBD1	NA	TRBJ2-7	CASTTGGSADEQYF	TGTGCCAGCACCACAGGGGGTAGTGCGGACGAGCAGTACTTC
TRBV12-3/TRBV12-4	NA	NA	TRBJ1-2	CASSFSGGYTF	TGTGCCAGCAGTTTTTCAGGGGGCTACACCTTC
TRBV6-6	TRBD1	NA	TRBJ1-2	CASSYTGDVTYGYTF	TGTGCCAGCAGTTACACAGGGGATGTTACCTATGGCTACACCTTC
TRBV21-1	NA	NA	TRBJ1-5	CASSRTDTSNQPQHF	TGTGCCAGCAGCCGGACAGACACTAGCAATCAGCCCCAGCATTTT
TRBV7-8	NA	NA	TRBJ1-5	CASSLVGLRTAPRSPGQPQHF	TGTGCCAGCAGCTTAGTTGGCTTACGTACAGCCCCTAGAAGCCCAGGTCAGCCCCAGCATTTT
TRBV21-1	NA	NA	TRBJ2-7	CASSKCPSTPKQYF	TGTGCCAGCAGCAAATGCCCCTCTACTCCGAAGCAGTACTTC
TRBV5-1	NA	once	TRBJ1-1	CASSLGIGEYTEAFF	TGCGCCAGCAGCTTGGGAATAGGGGAGTATACTGAAGCTTTCTTT
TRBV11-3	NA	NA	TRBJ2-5	CASSLGPRETQYF	TGTGCCAGCAGCTTAGGCCCCCGGGAGACCCAGTACTTC
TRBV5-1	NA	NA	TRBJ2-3	CASSRGAGTDTQYF	TGCGCCAGCAGCCGGGGGGCCGGCACAGATACGCAGTATTTT
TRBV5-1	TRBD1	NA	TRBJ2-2	CASRSTGGAERAGELFF	TGCGCCAGCAGGAGCACAGGGGGCGCGGAGAGGGCCGGGGAGCTGTTTTTT
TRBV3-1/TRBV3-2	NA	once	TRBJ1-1	CASSQRWENTEAFF	TGTGCCAGCAGCCAGCGCTGGGAGAACACTGAAGCTTTCTTT
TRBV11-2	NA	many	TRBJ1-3	CASSFDPQGISGNTIYF	TGTGCCAGCAGCTTCGACCCACAGGGTATCTCTGGAAACACCATATATTTT
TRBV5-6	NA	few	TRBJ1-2	CASSLNYGYTF	TGTGCCAGCAGCTTGAACTATGGCTACACCTTC
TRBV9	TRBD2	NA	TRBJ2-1	CASSARTDGLADSNEQFF	TGTGCCAGCAGCGCCCGTACCGACGGACTAGCGGACTCCAATGAGCAGTTCTTC
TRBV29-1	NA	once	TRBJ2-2	CSVEVSGVKYTGELFF	TGCAGCGTTGAAGTTTCAGGGGTTAAATACACCGGGGAGCTGTTTTTT
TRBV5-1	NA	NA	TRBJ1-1	CASSLWQNTEAFF	TGCGCCAGCAGCTTGTGGCAGAACACTGAAGCTTTCTTT
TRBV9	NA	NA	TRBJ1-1	CASSVVTGQNTEAFF	TGTGCCAGCAGCGTAGTTACAGGGCAGAACACTGAAGCTTTCTTT
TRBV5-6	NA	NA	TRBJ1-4	CASSSARDMFF	TGTGCCAGCAGCTCCGCCCGGGACATGTTTTTT
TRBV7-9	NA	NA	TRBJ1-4	CASSLEPGEKLFF	TGTGCCAGCAGCTTAGAACCCGGGGAAAAACTGTTTTTT
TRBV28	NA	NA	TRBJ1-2	CASSLMTGPVYGYTF	TGTGCCAGCAGTTTAATGACAGGCCCAGTTTATGGCTACACCTTC
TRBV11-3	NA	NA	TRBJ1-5	CASRPRDRSYSGNQPQHF	TGTGCCAGCAGACCCCGGGACCGCTCTTATAGCGGCAATCAGCCCCAGCATTTT
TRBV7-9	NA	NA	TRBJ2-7	CASSLPGPYEQYF	TGTGCCAGCAGCTTACCGGGCCCCTACGAGCAGTACTTC
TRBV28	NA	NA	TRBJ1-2	CASSSAGTPIYGYTF	TGTGCCAGCAGTTCAGCCGGGACACCTATCTATGGCTACACCTTC
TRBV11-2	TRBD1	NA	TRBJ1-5	CASSLRSGQVTLSNQPQHF	TGTGCCAGCAGCTTGCGTTCGGGACAGGTGACACTTAGCAATCAGCCCCAGCATTTT
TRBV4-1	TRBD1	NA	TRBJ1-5	CASSQEGTGAQPQHF	TGCGCCAGCAGCCAAGAAGGGACAGGGGCCCAGCCCCAGCATTTT
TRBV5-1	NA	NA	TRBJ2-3	CASSLRTPHYNYF	TGCGCCAGCAGCTTGCGGACACCCCATTATAACTATTTT
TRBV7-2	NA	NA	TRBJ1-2	CASSLASGETSYTF	TGTGCCAGCAGCTTAGCATCTGGGGAGACGAGCTACACCTTC
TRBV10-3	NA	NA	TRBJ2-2	CAISETQTPGELFF	TGTGCCATCAGTGAAACCCAGACCCCCGGGGAGCTGTTTTTT
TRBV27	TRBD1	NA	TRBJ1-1	CASGRGLGTTEAFF	TGTGCCAGCGGAAGGGGGCTCGGGACCACTGAAGCTTTCTTT
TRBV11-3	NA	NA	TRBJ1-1	CASSLGEQGEAFF	TGTGCCAGCAGCTTAGGCGAGCAGGGTGAAGCTTTCTTT
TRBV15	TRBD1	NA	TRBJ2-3	CATGTGRRGDTQYF	TGTGCCACCGGGACAGGGCGGCGGGGAGATACGCAGTATTTT
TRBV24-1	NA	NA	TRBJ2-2	CATSQSGPRLSGELFF	TGTGCCACCAGCCAATCCGGGCCCAGATTGAGCGGGGAGCTGTTTTTT
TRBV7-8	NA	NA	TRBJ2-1	CASSVGPISYNEQFF	TGTGCCAGCAGCGTGGGGCCGATCTCCTACAATGAGCAGTTCTTC
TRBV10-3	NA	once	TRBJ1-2	CASSQGTPYGYTF	TGTGCCAGCTCGCAAGGGACACCCTATGGCTACACCTTC
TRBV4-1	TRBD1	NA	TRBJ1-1	CASSQVRTGANTEAFF	TGCGCCAGCAGCCAAGTGAGGACAGGGGCGAACACTGAAGCTTTCTTT
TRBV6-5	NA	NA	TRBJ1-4	CASYSIGSTNEKLFF	TGTGCCAGTTATTCAATCGGCTCAACTAATGAAAAACTGTTTTTT
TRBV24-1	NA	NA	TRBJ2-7	CATIRALYEQYF	TGTGCCACCATTAGGGCCCTCTACGAGCAGTACTTC
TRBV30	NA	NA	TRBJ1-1	CAWSVQGDTEAFF	TGTGCCTGGAGTGTACAAGGGGACACTGAAGCTTTCTTT
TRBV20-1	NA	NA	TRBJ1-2	CSAWVYGYTF	TGCAGTGCTTGGGTCTATGGCTACACCTTC
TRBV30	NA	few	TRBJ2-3	CAWAQSTDTQYF	TGTGCCTGGGCACAAAGCACAGATACGCAGTATTTT
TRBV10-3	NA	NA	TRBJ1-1	CASQRGNTEAFF	TGTGCCTCGCAGAGAGGTAACACTGAAGCTTTCTTT
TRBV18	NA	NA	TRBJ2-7	CASSPGRGAYEQYF	TGTGCCAGCTCACCTGGCAGGGGCGCCTACGAGCAGTACTTC
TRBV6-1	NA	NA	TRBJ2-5	CASSDFWGETQYF	TGTGCCAGCAGTGATTTCTGGGGAGAGACCCAGTACTTC
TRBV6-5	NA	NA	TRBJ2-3	CASMPDGPTDTQYF	TGTGCCAGCATGCCCGACGGACCCACAGATACGCAGTATTTT
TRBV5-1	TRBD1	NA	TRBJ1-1	CASSLSGTGGTEAFF	TGCGCCAGCAGCTTAAGTGGGACAGGGGGCACTGAAGCTTTCTTT
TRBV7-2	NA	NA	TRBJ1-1	CASSKNGYRVTEAFF	TGTGCCAGCAGTAAAAACGGTTACAGGGTCACTGAAGCTTTCTTT
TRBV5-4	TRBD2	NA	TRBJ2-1	CASSWGTTEQFF	TGTGCCAGCAGCTGGGGGACTACCGAGCAGTTCTTC
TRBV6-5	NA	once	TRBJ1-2	CASSLAEGYGYTF	TGTGCCAGCAGCCTGGCGGAAGGGTATGGCTACACCTTC
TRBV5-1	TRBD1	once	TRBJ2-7	CASSLTGGSEQYF	TGCGCCAGCAGCTTGACAGGGGGCTCCGAGCAGTACTTC
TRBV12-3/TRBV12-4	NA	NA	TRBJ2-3	CASSLLSDTQYF	TGTGCCAGCAGTTTATTGTCGGATACGCAGTATTTT